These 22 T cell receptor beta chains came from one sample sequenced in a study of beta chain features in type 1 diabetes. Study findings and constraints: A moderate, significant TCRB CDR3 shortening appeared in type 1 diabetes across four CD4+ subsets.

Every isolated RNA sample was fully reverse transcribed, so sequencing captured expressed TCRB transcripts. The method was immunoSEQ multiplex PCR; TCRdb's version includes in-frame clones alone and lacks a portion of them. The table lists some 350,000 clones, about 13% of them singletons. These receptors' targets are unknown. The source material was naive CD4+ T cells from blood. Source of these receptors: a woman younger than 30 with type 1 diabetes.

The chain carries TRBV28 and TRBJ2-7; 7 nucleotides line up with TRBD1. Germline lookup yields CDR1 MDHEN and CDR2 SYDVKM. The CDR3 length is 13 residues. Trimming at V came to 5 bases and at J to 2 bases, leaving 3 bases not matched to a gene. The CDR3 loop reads CASSTRGPYEQYF. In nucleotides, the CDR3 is TGTGCCAGCAGTACGAGGGGGCCCTACGAGCAGTACTTC. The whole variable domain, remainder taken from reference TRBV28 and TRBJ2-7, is DVKVTQSSRYLVKRTGEKVFLECVQDMDHENMFWYRQDPGLGLRLIYFSYDVKMKEKGDIPEGYSVSREKKERFSLILESASTNQTSMYLCASSTRGPYEQYFGPGTRLTVT.

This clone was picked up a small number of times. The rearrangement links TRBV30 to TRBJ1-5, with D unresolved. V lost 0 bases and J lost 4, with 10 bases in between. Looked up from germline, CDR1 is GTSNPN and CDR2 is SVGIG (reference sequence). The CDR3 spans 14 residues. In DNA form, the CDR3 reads TGTGCCTGGAGTGTACGGAGAGAAAATCAGCCCCAGCATTTT. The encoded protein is CAWSVRRENQPQHF.

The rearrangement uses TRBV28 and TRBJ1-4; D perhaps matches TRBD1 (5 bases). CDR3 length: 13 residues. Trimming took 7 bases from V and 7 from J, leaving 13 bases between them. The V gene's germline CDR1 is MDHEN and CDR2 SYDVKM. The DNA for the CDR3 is TGTGCCAGCAAGGGGCCCTGGGGTGAAAAACTGTTTTTT. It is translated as CASKGPWGEKLFF.

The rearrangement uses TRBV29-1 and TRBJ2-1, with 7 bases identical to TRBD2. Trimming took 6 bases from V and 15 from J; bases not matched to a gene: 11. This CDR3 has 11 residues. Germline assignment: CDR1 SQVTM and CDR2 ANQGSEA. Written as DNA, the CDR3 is TGCAGCGTCACTACAGCGGGAAGGGGGTTCTTC. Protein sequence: CSVTTAGRGFF.

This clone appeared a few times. CDR3 in amino acids: CASSPLAGGVNEQFF. The CDR3 DNA sequence: TGTGCCAGCAGCCCTCTAGCGGGAGGGGTCAATGAGCAGTTCTTC. This chain joins TRBV11-2 and TRBJ2-1; 12 nucleotides agree with TRBD2. Germline loops: CDR1 SGHAT, CDR2 FQNNGV. The CDR3 extends over 15 amino acids. Germline trimming cut 5 bases from V and 6 bases from J; bases unmatched to any gene: 5.

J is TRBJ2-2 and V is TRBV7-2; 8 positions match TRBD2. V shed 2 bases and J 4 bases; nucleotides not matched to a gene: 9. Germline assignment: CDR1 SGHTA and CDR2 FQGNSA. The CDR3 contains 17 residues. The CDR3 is CASSLFPAGAVTGELFF. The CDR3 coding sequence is TGTGCCAGCAGCTTATTTCCAGCGGGAGCGGTCACCGGGGAGCTGTTTTTT.

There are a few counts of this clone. The DNA of the CDR3 is TGTGCCTGGAGTGTTGGATGGACAATAGGACTAGCGGGCGACAATGAGCAGTTCTTC. Encoded protein: CAWSVGWTIGLAGDNEQFF. The V call is TRBV30, the J call TRBJ2-1, with 11 bases matching TRBD2. This CDR3 region has 19 residues. The junction had 15 bases not matched to a gene; V was cut back by 0 bases and J by 5 bases. Germline CDR1 reads GTSNPN; CDR2 reads SVGIG (reference sequence).

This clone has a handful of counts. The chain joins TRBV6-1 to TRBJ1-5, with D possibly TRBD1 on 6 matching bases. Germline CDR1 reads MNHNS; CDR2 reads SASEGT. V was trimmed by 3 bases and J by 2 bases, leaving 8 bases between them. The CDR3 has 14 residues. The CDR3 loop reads CASSEAGGNQPQHF. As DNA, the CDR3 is TGTGCCAGCAGTGAGGCAGGGGGCAATCAGCCCCAGCATTTT.

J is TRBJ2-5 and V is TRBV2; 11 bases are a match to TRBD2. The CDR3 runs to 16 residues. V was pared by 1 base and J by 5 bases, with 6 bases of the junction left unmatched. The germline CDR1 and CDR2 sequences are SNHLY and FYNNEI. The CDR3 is CASSEGSGRAGETQYF. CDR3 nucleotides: TGTGCCAGCAGTGAAGGTAGCGGGAGGGCGGGGGAGACCCAGTACTTC.

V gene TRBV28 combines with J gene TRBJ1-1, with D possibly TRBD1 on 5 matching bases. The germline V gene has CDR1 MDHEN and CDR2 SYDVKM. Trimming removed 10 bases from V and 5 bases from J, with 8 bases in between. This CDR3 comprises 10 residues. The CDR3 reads CAIGVTEAFF. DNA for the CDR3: TGTGCCATAGGGGTTACTGAAGCTTTCTTT.

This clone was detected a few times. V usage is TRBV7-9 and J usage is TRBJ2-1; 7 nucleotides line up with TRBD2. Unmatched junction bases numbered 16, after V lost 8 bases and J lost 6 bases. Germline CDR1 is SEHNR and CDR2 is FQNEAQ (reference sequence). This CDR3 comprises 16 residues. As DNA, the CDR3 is TGTGCCAGCCCAAAGTCGGGGGAGGGCCCATTCAATGAGCAGTTCTTC. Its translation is CASPKSGEGPFNEQFF.

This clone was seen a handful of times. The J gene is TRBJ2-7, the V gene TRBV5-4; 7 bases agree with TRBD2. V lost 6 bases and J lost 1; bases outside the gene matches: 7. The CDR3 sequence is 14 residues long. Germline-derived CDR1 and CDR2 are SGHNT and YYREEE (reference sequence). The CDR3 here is CASTPGGGSYEQYF. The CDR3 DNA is TGTGCCAGCACCCCGGGGGGAGGGTCCTACGAGCAGTACTTC. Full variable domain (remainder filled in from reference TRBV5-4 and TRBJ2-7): ETGVTQSPTHLIKTRGQQVTLRCSSQSGHNTVSWYQQALGQGPQFIFQYYREEENGRGNFPPRFSGLQFPNYSSELNVNALELDDSALYLCASTPGGGSYEQYFGPGTRLTVT.

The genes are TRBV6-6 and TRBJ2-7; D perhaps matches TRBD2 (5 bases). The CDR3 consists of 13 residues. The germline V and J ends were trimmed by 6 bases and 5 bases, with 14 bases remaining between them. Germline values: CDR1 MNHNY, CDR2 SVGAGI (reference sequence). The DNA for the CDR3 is TGTGCCAGCAGGAGGGTACCCTCTGACGAGCAGTACTTC. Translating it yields CASRRVPSDEQYF.

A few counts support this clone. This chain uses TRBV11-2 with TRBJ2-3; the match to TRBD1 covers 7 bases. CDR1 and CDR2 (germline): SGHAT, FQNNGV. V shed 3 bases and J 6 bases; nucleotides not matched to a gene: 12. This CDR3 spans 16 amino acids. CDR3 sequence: CASSFVLQGSADTQYF. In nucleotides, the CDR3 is TGTGCCAGCAGCTTTGTACTACAGGGGTCGGCGGATACGCAGTATTTT.

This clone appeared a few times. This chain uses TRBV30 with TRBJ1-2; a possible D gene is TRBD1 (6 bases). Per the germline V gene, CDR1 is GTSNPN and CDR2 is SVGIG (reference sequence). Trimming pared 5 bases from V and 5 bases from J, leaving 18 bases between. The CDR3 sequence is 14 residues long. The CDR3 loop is CAWDSGTTVYGYTF. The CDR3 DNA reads TGTGCCTGGGATTCTGGGACAACCGTATATGGCTACACCTTC.

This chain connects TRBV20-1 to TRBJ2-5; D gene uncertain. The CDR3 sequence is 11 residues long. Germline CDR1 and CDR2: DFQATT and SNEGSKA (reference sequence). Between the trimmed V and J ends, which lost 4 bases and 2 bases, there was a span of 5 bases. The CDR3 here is CSATHQETQYF. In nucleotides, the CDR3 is TGCAGTGCTACACATCAAGAGACCCAGTACTTC.

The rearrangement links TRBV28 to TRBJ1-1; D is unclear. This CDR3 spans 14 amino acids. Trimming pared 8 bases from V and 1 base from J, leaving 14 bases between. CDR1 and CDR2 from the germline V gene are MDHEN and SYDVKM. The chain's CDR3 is CASLSLGQNTEAFF. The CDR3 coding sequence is TGTGCCAGCCTCTCCCTTGGGCAGAACACTGAAGCTTTCTTT.

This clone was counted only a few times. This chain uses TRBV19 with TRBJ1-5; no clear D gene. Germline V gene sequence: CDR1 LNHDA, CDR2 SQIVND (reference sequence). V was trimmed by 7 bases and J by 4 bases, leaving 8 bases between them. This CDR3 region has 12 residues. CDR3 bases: TGTGCCAGTAAAGAGGGAAATCAGCCCCAGCATTTT. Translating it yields CASKEGNQPQHF.

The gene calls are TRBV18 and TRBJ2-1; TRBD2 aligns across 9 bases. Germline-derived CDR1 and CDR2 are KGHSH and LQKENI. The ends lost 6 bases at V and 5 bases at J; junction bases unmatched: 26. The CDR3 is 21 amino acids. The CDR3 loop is CASSHTGPEGTSYLRNNEQFF. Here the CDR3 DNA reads TGTGCCAGCTCTCACACAGGCCCGGAGGGGACTAGCTACCTCAGGAACAATGAGCAGTTCTTC.

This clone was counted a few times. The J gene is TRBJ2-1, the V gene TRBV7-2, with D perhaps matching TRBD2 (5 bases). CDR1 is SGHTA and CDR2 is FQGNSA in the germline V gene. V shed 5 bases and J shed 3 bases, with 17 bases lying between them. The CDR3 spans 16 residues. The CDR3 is CASSSTRTYNYNEQFF. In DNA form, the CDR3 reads TGTGCCAGCAGCAGTACTAGAACATACAACTACAATGAGCAGTTCTTC.

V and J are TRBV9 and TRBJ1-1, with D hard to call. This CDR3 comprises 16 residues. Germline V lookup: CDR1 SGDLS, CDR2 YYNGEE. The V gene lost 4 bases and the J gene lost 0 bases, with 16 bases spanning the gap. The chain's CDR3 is CASSPQIGGMNTEAFF. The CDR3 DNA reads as TGTGCCAGCAGCCCACAAATTGGAGGTATGAACACTGAAGCTTTCTTT.

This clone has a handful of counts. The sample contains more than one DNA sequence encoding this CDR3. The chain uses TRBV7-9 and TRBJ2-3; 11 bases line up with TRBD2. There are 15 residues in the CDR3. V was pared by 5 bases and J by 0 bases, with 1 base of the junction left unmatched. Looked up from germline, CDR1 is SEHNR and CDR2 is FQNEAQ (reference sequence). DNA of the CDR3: TGTGCCAGCAGCCGGACTAGCGGGAGCACAGATACGCAGTATTTT. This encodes CASSRTSGSTDTQYF.